The source of this T cell receptor beta chain is a study of spatial heterogeneity in lung cancer. CDR3 length: 16 amino acids. Trimming at V came to 4 bases and at J to 3 bases, leaving 6 bases not matched to a gene. Germline V CDR1 and CDR2: SGHNT, YYREEE (reference sequence). Time point specified: sample taken at primary tumor resection. Each CDR3 protein gets one entry after TCRdb re-called the 5' RACE reads with MiXCR. The sample shows about 48,000 distinct CDR3 sequences, about 5.8% of them seen only once. This clonotype originated in a male donor with early-stage non-small cell lung cancer. The sample in question was PBMCs, obtained at surgery. J is TRBJ2-7 and V is TRBV5-4; 14 bases match TRBD2. This chain's CDR3 is CASSPPGTSGSYEQYF. DNA for the CDR3: TGTGCCAGCAGCCCCCCCGGGACTAGCGGGAGCTACGAGCAGTACTTC.